The clone carrying this T cell receptor (beta chain) was observed at least ten times. Its target is not known. Between the trimmed V and J ends, which lost 0 bases and 2 bases, there was a span of 5 bases. This CDR3 region has 13 residues. The germline gives CDR1 GTSNPN, CDR2 SVGIG (reference sequence). The entry originates in a study of Graves' ophthalmopathy and Graves' hyperthyroidism. Researchers took RNA transcripts and amplified TCR beta CDR3 regions from them. Amplification began with first-round RT-PCR using HTBI primers, then second-round multiplex PCR was performed. TCRdb passed the multiplex PCR reads through MiXCR, listing each CDR3 protein once. The sample records about 340,000 distinct CDR3 sequences, about a sixth being singletons. Orbital computed tomography and thyroid ultrasound, along with TRAb, serum thyroxine and clinical symptoms, underpinned diagnosis. Study-level results: Blood shared most expanded thyroid clonotypes above 0.001 frequency. Both an approximately 70% sensitivity and an approximately 79% specificity characterized the model's predictions of ophthalmopathy progression.

This TCR was recovered from an adult man with Graves' ophthalmopathy. The chain couples TRBV30 to TRBJ1-3; D is unclear. Source material: peripheral blood. The CDR3 protein is CAWSVRTGNTIYF. In DNA, the CDR3 is TGTGCCTGGAGTGTACGCACTGGAAACACCATATATTTT.